The 16 T cell receptor beta chains below all came from one sample that was sequenced in a study of cytomegalovirus exposure and HLA in healthy donors. Primers included in the PCR were 60 Vbeta and 13 Jbeta primers. The data were produced by immunoSEQ multiplex PCR, yet TCRdb's version contains in-frame clones alone and is incomplete. The data hold about 200,000 clones, with less than 85% observed a single time. The sequenced material came from PBMCs. These receptors were collected from a man between 18 and 29 years old in good health and CMV-seronegative.

The chain combines TRBV7-3 with TRBJ2-3; TRBD1 matches 8 bases. The germline gives CDR1 SGHTA, CDR2 FQGTGA. This CDR3 has 14 amino acids. Trimming took 5 bases from V and 2 from J; bases not matched to a gene: 3. CDR3 nucleotide sequence: TGTGCCAGCAGCGCGACAGGGGACACAGATACGCAGTATTTT. This sequence encodes CASSATGDTDTQYF.

V and J are TRBV19 and TRBJ1-5; D perhaps matches TRBD1 (5 bases). The ends were cut back, 7 bases at V and 4 bases at J, with 20 bases in the middle. Germline CDR1 and CDR2: LNHDA and SQIVND (reference sequence). The CDR3 contains 16 residues. This CDR3 is CASTYSYGGGNQPQHF. In nucleotides, the CDR3 is TGTGCCAGTACCTACAGCTATGGGGGGGGAAATCAGCCCCAGCATTTT.

The genes are TRBV7-9 and TRBJ2-5; TRBD1 matches at 9 bases. The J call may be incorrect, as the DNA end agrees better with TRBJ2-7. Germline V gives CDR1 SEHNR, CDR2 FQNEAQ (reference sequence). CDR3 size: 14 residues. Written as DNA, the CDR3 is TGTGCCAGCACCCCCGACAGGGGGAACTACGAGCAGTACTTC. Translated: CASTPDRGNYEQYF.

Regarding this clone: The junction departs from germline at one end; a sequencing error may be responsible. The chain recombines TRBV5-6 with TRBJ1-1; 10 bases fit TRBD1. In germline, CDR1 is SGHDT, CDR2 YYEEEE. The CDR3 covers 16 residues. In nucleotides, the CDR3 is TGTACCAGCAGCTCGACAGGGGGCTTGGGGAACACTGAAGCTTTCTTT. Translating it yields CTSSSTGGLGNTEAFF.

This clone was seen a few times. The rearrangement joins TRBV6-1 to TRBJ2-3, with a weak D call TRBD2 (6 bases). The V gene's germline CDR1 is MNHNS and CDR2 SASEGT. The CDR3 sequence is 15 residues long. Trimming removed 5 bases from V and 3 bases from J, with 15 bases in between. The DNA of the CDR3 is TGTGCCAGCAGTCGAGGAAACGGGAGTACAGATACGCAGTATTTT. Translating it yields CASSRGNGSTDTQYF.

The chain couples TRBV18 to TRBJ2-7; D is perhaps TRBD1 (5 bases). Germline values: CDR1 KGHSH, CDR2 LQKENI. The CDR3 covers 13 residues. V shed 5 bases and J shed 5 bases, with 13 bases lying between them. CDR3 in DNA: TGTGCCAGCTCATATCCAGGGAAGGACGAGCAGTACTTC. Its protein product is CASSYPGKDEQYF.

CDR3 amino acids: CASSSGTGPSYEQYF. CDR3 nucleotides: TGTGCCAGTAGTTCCGGGACAGGGCCCTCCTACGAGCAGTACTTC. V and J are TRBV19 and TRBJ2-7; 9 nucleotides agree with TRBD1. Germline V gene sequence: CDR1 LNHDA, CDR2 SQIVND (reference sequence). This CDR3 has 15 residues. The V segment lost 5 bases and the J segment 0 bases; nucleotides outside the gene matches: 5.

The chain employs TRBV11-2 and TRBJ1-5, with TRBD1 as a possible D gene (5 bases). This CDR3 is built from 13 residues. Deletions cut 4 bases from V and 5 bases from J, with 9 bases between. In germline, CDR1 is SGHAT, CDR2 FQNNGV. CDR3 sequence (DNA): TGTGCCAGCAGCTCCCAGGGTGATCAGCCCCAGCATTTT. Residues: CASSSQGDQPQHF.

The chain carries TRBV15 and TRBJ1-2, with no clear D. The V gene lost 3 bases and the J gene lost 5 bases, with 13 bases spanning the gap. The CDR3 spans 14 residues. Germline V CDR1 and CDR2: LNHNV, YYDKDF (reference sequence). Here the CDR3 DNA reads TGTGCCACCAGCAGGGACGGGAGGAATTATGGCTACACCTTC. Its translation is CATSRDGRNYGYTF.

V gene TRBV7-9 combines with J gene TRBJ1-1, with 8 bases aligning to TRBD1. The CDR3 consists of 18 residues. J lost 3 bases, V lost 2 bases, and 14 bases had no gene match. The germline V gene has CDR1 SEHNR and CDR2 FQNEAQ (reference sequence). The CDR3 DNA is TGTGCCAGCAGCTTACCCCTAACAGGGGGTTGGGATGACACTGAAGCTTTCTTT. This translates into CASSLPLTGGWDDTEAFF.

J is TRBJ1-1 and V is TRBV29-1; 7 bases line up with TRBD1. The CDR3 is 16 residues long. Looked up from germline, CDR1 is SQVTM and CDR2 is ANQGSEA. J gave up 9 bases and V 6 bases, and 22 bases lay outside the gene matches. The CDR3 DNA reads as TGCAGCGTGCAAAAGGGAGGAGCGGGAGGGGGCCTCAAAGCTTTCTTT. Translating it yields CSVQKGGAGGGLKAFF.

This clone was detected a few times. This chain links TRBV4-1 with TRBJ1-1; 7 nucleotides align to TRBD1. Germline V gene lookup returns CDR1 MGHRA and CDR2 YSYEKL. The ends lost 4 bases at V and 3 bases at J; junction bases unmatched: 11. The CDR3 sequence is 16 residues long. This chain's CDR3 is CASSRISDRTYTEAFF. The CDR3 nucleotides are TGCGCCAGCAGCCGTATATCGGACAGGACATACACTGAAGCTTTCTTT.

This clone was detected only a few times. The chain recombines TRBV9 with TRBJ2-2; D possibly corresponds to TRBD2 (5 bases). Looked up from germline, CDR1 is SGDLS and CDR2 is YYNGEE. V dropped 5 bases and J dropped 8 bases, with 10 bases sitting between them. The CDR3 is made up of 12 amino acids. The CDR3 sequence is CASRSSAGELFF. The CDR3 nucleotides read TGTGCCAGCAGAAGTAGCGCGGGGGAGCTGTTTTTT. The full variable domain, with the rest looked up from reference TRBV9 and TRBJ2-2, is DSGVTQTPKHLITATGQRVTLRCSPRSGDLSVYWYQQSLDQGLQFLIQYYNGEERAKGNILERFSAQQFPDLHSELNLSSLELGDSALYFCASRSSAGELFFGEGSRLTVL.

The V gene is TRBV2, the J gene TRBJ1-2; no definite D call. The CDR3 spans 13 residues. Per germline, CDR1 SNHLY and CDR2 FYNNEI. With 1 base removed from V and 4 bases from J, the gap between germline ends came to 7 bases. The CDR3 sequence is CASSEDFSYGYTF. The CDR3 nucleotides are TGTGCCAGCAGTGAAGATTTCTCCTATGGCTACACCTTC.

This chain uses TRBV6-4 with TRBJ1-1; TRBD1 is a possible D gene (5 bases). This CDR3 has 13 amino acids. Trimming pared 2 bases from V and 1 base from J, leaving 5 bases between. CDR1 is MRHNA, CDR2 SNTAGT, per germline. The CDR3 is CASSDQGNTEAFF. For the CDR3, the DNA is TGTGCCAGCAGTGACCAGGGGAACACTGAAGCTTTCTTT.

This clone is a singleton in its sample. The chain is built from TRBV11-2 and TRBJ2-3, with D perhaps matching TRBD2 (6 bases). The CDR3 covers 15 residues. V dropped 6 bases and J dropped 7 bases, with 20 bases sitting between them. Per germline, CDR1 SGHAT and CDR2 FQNNGV. In nucleotides, the CDR3 is TGTGCCAGCAGACGGGCGTGGGAGGCGGATCATACGCAGTATTTT. It specifies CASRRAWEADHTQYF. The whole variable domain, remainder taken from reference TRBV11-2 and TRBJ2-3, is EAGVAQSPRYKIIEKRQSVAFWCNPISGHATLYWYQQILGQGPKLLIQFQNNGVVDDSQLPKDRFSAERLKGVDSTLKIQPAKLEDSAVYLCASRRAWEADHTQYFGPGTRLTVL.